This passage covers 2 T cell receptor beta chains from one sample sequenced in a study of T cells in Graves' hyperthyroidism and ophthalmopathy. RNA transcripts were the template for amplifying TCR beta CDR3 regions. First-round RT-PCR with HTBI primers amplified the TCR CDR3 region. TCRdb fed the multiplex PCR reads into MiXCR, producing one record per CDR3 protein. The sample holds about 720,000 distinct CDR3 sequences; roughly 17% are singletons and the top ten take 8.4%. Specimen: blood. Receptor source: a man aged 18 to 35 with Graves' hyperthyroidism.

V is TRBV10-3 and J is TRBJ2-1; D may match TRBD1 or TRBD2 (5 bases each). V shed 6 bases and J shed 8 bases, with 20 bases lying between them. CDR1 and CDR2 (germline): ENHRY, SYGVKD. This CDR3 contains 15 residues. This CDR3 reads CAIRGRAKPNHEQFF. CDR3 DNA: TGTGCCATCAGGGGACGGGCCAAACCGAACCATGAGCAGTTCTTC.

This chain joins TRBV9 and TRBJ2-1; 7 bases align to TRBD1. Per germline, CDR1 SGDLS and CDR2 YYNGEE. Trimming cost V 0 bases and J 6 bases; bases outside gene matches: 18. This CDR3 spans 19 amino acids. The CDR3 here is CASSVEVGWGQPTFNEQFF. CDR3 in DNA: TGTGCCAGCAGCGTAGAGGTCGGGTGGGGACAGCCGACTTTCAATGAGCAGTTCTTC.